Below are 9 T cell receptor beta chains sequenced from a single sample in a study of control samples from healthy donors and cancer patients. The table came from immunoSEQ multiplex PCR; TCRdb's copy has only in-frame clones and leaves some out. In the table there are fewer than 500,000 clones, about nine tenths of which are singletons. The specimen was PBMCs. The receptors were gathered from a man aged 35-49 years with head and neck cancer.

The chain couples TRBV5-6 to TRBJ2-5; 10 bases agree with TRBD2. Germline-derived CDR1 and CDR2 are SGHDT and YYEEEE. Germline trimming cut 4 bases from V and 4 bases from J; bases unmatched to any gene: 7. The CDR3 totals 15 residues. The CDR3 reads CASSTGLAETETQYF. The CDR3 bases are TGTGCCAGCAGCACCGGACTAGCGGAAACAGAGACCCAGTACTTC.

This chain joins TRBV6-2 or TRBV6-3 and TRBJ2-3, with 11 bases fitting TRBD2. The CDR3 loop spans 16 amino acids. Germline V gene data show CDR1 as MNHEY and CDR2 as SVGEGT. V trimming: 5 bases; J trimming: 0 bases; junction bases outside the gene matches: 4. The CDR3, as DNA: TGTGCCAGCAGTCTGGGACTAGCGGCGAGCACAGATACGCAGTATTTT. As protein: CASSLGLAASTDTQYF.

The genes are TRBV5-1 and TRBJ1-1; a possible D gene is TRBD1 (6 bases). Germline CDR1 is SGHRS and CDR2 is YFSETQ. The V and J ends lost 5 bases and 1 base respectively, with 9 bases between them. The CDR3 is made up of 13 amino acids. Written as DNA, the CDR3 is TGCGCCAGCAGTTCGACAGGGAACACTGAAGCTTTCTTT. This encodes CASSSTGNTEAFF. The entire variable domain, with the rest obtained from reference TRBV5-1 and TRBJ1-1, is as follows: KAGVTQTPRYLIKTRGQQVTLSCSPISGHRSVSWYQQTPGQGLQFLFEYFSETQRNKGNFPGRFSGRQFSNSRSEMNVSTLELGDSALYLCASSSTGNTEAFFGQGTRLTVV.

The chain links TRBV7-8 to TRBJ2-7; tentative D call: TRBD1 (6 bases). In germline, CDR1 is SGHVS, CDR2 FQNEAQ. V was cut by 3 bases and J by 2 bases, with 14 bases left in between. This CDR3 contains 15 residues. DNA for the CDR3: TGTGCCAGCAGCTTCTCCGTGGACAGTCCCTACGAGCAGTACTTC. Its protein is CASSFSVDSPYEQYF.

Remarks on this clone: Additional DNA sequences in this sample encode the identical CDR3. This chain links TRBV18 with TRBJ1-5; 7 bases line up with TRBD1. With 6 bases clipped from V and 5 bases from J, the junction kept 4 bases outside the gene matches. This CDR3 comprises 13 residues. Germline V CDR1 and CDR2: KGHSH, LQKENI. Written as DNA, the CDR3 is TGTGCCAGCTCGGGGGACAGAGATCAGCCCCAGCATTTT. This encodes CASSGDRDQPQHF.

The chain links TRBV12-3 or TRBV12-4 to TRBJ2-3; D is unclear. Trimming removed 7 bases at V and 5 bases at J, with 7 bases between. This CDR3 is 11 amino acids long. The CDR3 spells CASTPGDTQYF. The CDR3 DNA sequence: TGTGCCAGCACCCCCGGAGATACGCAGTATTTT.

This chain joins TRBV7-9 and TRBJ2-3; 8 bases agree with TRBD2. This CDR3 is 17 amino acids long. The ends lost 4 bases at V and 0 bases at J; junction bases unmatched: 9. Germline-derived CDR1 and CDR2 are SEHNR and FQNEAQ (reference sequence). In DNA form, the CDR3 reads TGTGCCAGCAGCTCACCCCTAGCGGGTCCTAGCACAGATACGCAGTATTTT. It codes for CASSSPLAGPSTDTQYF. Full variable domain (missing parts from reference TRBV7-9 and TRBJ2-3): DTGVSQNPRHKITKRGQNVTFRCDPISEHNRLYWYRQTLGQGPEFLTYFQNEAQLEKSRLLSDRFSAERPKGSFSTLEIQRTEQGDSAMYLCASSSPLAGPSTDTQYFGPGTRLTVL.

CDR3 nucleotide sequence: TGTGCCACCAGTTCGGAGTACCAAGAGACCCAGTACTTC. Encoded protein: CATSSEYQETQYF. This chain links TRBV24-1 with TRBJ2-5; D unresolved. Trimming removed 6 bases at V and 0 bases at J, with 7 bases between. This CDR3 has 13 amino acids. Germline values: CDR1 KGHDR, CDR2 SFDVKD.

The chain is built from TRBV27 and TRBJ2-1; TRBD2 might be the D (5 bases). V gave up 6 bases and J gave up 9 bases, with 21 bases separating them. Germline CDR1 and CDR2: MNHEY and SMNVEV (reference sequence). The CDR3 runs to 15 residues. The CDR3 DNA is TGTGCCAGCAGGAATTCACCCGCAGAGGCGGGTGAGCAGTTCTTC. Encoded protein: CASRNSPAEAGEQFF.